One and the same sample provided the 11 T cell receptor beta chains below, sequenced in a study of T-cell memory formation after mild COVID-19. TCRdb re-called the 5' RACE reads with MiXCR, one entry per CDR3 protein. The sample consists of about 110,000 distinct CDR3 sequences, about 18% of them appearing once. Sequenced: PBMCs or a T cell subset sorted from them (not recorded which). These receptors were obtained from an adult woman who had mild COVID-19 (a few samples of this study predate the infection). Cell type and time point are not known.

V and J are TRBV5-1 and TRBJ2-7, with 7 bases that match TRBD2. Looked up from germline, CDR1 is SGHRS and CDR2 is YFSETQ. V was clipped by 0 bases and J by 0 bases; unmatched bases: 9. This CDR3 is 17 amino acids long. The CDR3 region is CASSLGLGGGNSYEQYF. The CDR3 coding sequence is TGCGCCAGCAGCTTGGGACTCGGCGGGGGAAACTCCTACGAGCAGTACTTC.

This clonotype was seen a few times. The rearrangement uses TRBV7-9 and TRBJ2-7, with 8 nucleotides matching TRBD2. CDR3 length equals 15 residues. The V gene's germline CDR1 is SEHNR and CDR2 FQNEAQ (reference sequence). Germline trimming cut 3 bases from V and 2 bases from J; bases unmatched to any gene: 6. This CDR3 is CASSFPSGSPYEQYF. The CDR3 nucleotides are TGTGCCAGCAGCTTCCCCAGCGGGAGCCCCTACGAGCAGTACTTC. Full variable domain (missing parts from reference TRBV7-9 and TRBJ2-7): DTGVSQNPRHKITKRGQNVTFRCDPISEHNRLYWYRQTLGQGPEFLTYFQNEAQLEKSRLLSDRFSAERPKGSFSTLEIQRTEQGDSAMYLCASSFPSGSPYEQYFGPGTRLTVT.

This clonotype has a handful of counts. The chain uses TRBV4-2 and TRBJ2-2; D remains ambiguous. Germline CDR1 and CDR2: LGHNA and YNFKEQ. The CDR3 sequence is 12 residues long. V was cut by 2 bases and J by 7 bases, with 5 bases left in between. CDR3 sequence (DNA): TGTGCCAGCAGCCAATGGGACGGGGAGCTGTTTTTT. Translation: CASSQWDGELFF.

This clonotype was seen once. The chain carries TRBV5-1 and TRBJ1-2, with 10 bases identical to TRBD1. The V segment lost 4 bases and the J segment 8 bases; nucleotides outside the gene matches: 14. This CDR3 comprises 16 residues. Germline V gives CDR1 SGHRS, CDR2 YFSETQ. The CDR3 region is CASSPEGTGAIEGYTF. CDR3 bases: TGCGCCAGCAGCCCGGAGGGGACAGGGGCAATAGAAGGCTACACCTTC.

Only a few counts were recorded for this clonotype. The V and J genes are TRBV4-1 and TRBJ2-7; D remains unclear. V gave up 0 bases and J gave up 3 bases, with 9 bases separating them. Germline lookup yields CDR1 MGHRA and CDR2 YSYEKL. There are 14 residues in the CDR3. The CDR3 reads CASSQEGVSYEQYF. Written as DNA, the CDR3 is TGCGCCAGCAGCCAAGAAGGCGTCAGCTACGAGCAGTACTTC.

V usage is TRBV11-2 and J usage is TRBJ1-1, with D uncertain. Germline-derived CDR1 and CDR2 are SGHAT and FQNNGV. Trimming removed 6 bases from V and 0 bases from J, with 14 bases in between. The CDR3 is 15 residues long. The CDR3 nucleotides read TGTGCCAGCAGATTCGACGGATTAATGAACACTGAAGCTTTCTTT. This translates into CASRFDGLMNTEAFF. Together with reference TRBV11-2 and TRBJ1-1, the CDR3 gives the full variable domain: EAGVAQSPRYKIIEKRQSVAFWCNPISGHATLYWYQQILGQGPKLLIQFQNNGVVDDSQLPKDRFSAERLKGVDSTLKIQPAKLEDSAVYLCASRFDGLMNTEAFFGQGTRLTVV.

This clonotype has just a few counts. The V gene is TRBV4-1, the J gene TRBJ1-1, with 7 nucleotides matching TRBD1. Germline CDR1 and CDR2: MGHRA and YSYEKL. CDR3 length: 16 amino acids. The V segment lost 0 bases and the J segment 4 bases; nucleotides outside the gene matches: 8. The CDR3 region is CASSQDGRGLSTEAFF. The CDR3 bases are TGCGCCAGCAGCCAAGATGGAAGGGGGCTGAGCACTGAAGCTTTCTTT.

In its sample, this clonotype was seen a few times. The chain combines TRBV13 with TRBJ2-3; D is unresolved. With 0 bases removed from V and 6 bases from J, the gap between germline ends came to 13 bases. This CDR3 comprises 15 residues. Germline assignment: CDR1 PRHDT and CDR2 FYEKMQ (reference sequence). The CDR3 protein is CASSLGLRREDTQYF. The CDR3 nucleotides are TGTGCCAGCAGCTTAGGCCTGCGGCGCGAGGATACGCAGTATTTT.

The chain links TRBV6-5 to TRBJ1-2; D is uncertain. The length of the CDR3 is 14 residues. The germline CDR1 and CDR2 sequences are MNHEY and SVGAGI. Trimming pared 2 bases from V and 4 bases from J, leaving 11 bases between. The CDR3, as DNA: TGTGCCAGCAGTTACCGGGGTTTCGCCTATGGCTACACCTTC. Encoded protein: CASSYRGFAYGYTF.

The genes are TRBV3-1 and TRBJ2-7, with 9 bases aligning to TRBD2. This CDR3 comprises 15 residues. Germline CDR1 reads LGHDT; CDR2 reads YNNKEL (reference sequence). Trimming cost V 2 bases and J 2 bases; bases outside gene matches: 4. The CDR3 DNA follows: TGTGCCAGCAGCCAATGGCTAGCGGGAACCTACGAGCAGTACTTC. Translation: CASSQWLAGTYEQYF.

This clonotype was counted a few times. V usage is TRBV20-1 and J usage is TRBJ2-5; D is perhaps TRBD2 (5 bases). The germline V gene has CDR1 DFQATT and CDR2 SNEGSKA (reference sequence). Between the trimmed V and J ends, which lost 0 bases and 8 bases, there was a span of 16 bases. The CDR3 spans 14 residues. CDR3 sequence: CSARDGMLAITQYF. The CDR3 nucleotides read TGCAGTGCTAGAGATGGAATGCTAGCTATCACCCAGTACTTC.